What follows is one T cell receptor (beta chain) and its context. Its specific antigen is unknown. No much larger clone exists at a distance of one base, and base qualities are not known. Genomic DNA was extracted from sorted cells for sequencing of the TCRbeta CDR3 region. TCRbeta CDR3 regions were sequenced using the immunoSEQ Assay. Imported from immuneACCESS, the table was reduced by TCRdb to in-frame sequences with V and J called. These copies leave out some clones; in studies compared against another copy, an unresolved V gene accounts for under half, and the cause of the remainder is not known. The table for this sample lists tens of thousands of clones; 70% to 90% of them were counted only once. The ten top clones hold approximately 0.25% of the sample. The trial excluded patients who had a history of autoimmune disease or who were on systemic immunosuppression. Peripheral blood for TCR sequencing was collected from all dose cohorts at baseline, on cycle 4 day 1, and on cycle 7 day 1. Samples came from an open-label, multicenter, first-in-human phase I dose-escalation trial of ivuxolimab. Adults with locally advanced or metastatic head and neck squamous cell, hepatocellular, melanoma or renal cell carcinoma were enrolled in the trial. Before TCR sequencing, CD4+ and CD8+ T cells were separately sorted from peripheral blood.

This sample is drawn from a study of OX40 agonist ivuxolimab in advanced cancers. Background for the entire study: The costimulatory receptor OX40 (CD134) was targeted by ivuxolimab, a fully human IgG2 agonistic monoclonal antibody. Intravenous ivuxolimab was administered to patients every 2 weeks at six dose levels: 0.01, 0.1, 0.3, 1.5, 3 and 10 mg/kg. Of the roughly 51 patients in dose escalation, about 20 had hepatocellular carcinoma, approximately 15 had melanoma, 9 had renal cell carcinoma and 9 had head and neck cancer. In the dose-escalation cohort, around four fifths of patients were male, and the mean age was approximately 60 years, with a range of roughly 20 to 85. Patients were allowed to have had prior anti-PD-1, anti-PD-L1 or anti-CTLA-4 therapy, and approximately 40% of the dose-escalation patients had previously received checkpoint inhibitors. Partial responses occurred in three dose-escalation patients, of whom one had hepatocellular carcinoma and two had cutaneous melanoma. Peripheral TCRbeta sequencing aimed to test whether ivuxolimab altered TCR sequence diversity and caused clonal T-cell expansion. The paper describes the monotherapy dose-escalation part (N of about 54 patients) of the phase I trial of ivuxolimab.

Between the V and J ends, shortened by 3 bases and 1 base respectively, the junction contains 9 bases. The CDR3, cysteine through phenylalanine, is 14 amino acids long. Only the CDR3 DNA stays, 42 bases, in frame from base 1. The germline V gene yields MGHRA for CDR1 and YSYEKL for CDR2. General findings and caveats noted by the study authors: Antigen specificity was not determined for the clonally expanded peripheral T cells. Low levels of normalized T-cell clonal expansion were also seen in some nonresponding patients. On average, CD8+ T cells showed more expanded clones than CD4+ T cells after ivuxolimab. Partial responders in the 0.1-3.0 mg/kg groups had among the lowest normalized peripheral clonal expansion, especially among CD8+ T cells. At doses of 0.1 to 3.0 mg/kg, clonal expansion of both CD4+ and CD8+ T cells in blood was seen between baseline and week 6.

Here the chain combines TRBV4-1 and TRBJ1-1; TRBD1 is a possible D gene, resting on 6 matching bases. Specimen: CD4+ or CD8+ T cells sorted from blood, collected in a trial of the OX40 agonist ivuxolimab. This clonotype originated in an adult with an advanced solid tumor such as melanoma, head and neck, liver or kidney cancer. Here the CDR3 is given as CASSQSDRNTEAFF. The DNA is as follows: TGCGCCAGCAGCCAGTCGGACAGGAACACTGAAGCTTTCTTT.